This is a list of T cell receptor beta chains from one sample in a study of T cells in Graves' hyperthyroidism and ophthalmopathy. TCRdb fed the multiplex PCR reads into MiXCR, producing one record per CDR3 protein. The sample lists hundreds of thousands of distinct CDR3 sequences, about 16% occurring once. Sequencing was done on a sample of blood. Receptor source: a woman aged 25 to 45 with Graves' hyperthyroidism. Each CDR3 is given with its conserved first and last residue. Fields, in order: J gene, clone size, V gene, D gene, CDR3 protein, CDR3 DNA. The D gene is left open where the match is weak. Clone size is stated in some rows and not others, as once, few, many or a class when expanded.

j_call: TRBJ2-7; clone_size: few; v_call: TRBV27; d_call: NA; cdr3_aa: CASTPTSGLNLYEQYF; cdr3_nt: TGTGCCAGCACCCCCACCTCGGGACTGAATCTTTACGAGCAGTACTTC
j_call: TRBJ1-2; clone_size: many; v_call: TRBV20-1; d_call: NA; cdr3_aa: CSATYPQGGGYTF; cdr3_nt: TGCAGTGCTACCTACCCCCAGGGCGGTGGCTACACCTTC
j_call: TRBJ2-5; clone_size: NA; v_call: TRBV30; d_call: TRBD2; cdr3_aa: CAWSGALAGGTETQYF; cdr3_nt: TGTGCCTGGAGTGGCGCACTAGCGGGAGGTACAGAGACCCAGTACTTC
j_call: TRBJ2-5; clone_size: NA; v_call: TRBV7-8; d_call: NA; cdr3_aa: CASSPSGRHF; cdr3_nt: TGTGCCAGCAGCCCAAGCGGCAGGCACTTC
j_call: TRBJ1-1; clone_size: many; v_call: TRBV18; d_call: NA; cdr3_aa: CASSPWGGNTEAFF; cdr3_nt: TGTGCCAGCTCACCATGGGGGGGTAACACTGAAGCTTTCTTT
j_call: TRBJ2-2; clone_size: many; v_call: TRBV28; d_call: TRBD2; cdr3_aa: CASSLRTSGRPPKNTGELFF; cdr3_nt: TGTGCCAGCAGTCTCCGGACTAGCGGGAGGCCCCCGAAGAACACCGGGGAGCTGTTTTTT
j_call: TRBJ1-5; clone_size: few; v_call: TRBV19; d_call: NA; cdr3_aa: CASSRQTSGPQHF; cdr3_nt: TGTGCCAGTAGTAGGCAGACTTCTGGGCCCCAGCATTTT
j_call: TRBJ2-3; clone_size: few; v_call: TRBV27; d_call: NA; cdr3_aa: CASSSPMGYTQYF; cdr3_nt: TGTGCCAGCAGCTCCCCCATGGGTTATACGCAGTATTTT
j_call: TRBJ1-2; clone_size: NA; v_call: TRBV6-5; d_call: NA; cdr3_aa: CASSYYRGSNYGYTF; cdr3_nt: TGTGCCAGCAGTTACTATCGTGGCAGCAACTATGGCTACACCTTC
j_call: TRBJ2-4; clone_size: few; v_call: TRBV12-3/TRBV12-4; d_call: NA; cdr3_aa: CASSLDYGGTTKNIQYF; cdr3_nt: TGTGCCAGCAGTTTAGATTATGGCGGGACAACCAAAAACATTCAGTACTTC
j_call: TRBJ2-1; clone_size: NA; v_call: TRBV7-9; d_call: TRBD2; cdr3_aa: CASVREGSYNEQFF; cdr3_nt: TGTGCCAGCGTCCGGGAGGGCTCCTACAATGAGCAGTTCTTC
j_call: TRBJ2-7; clone_size: NA; v_call: TRBV5-6; d_call: NA; cdr3_aa: CASSSGGYPLEQYF; cdr3_nt: TGTGCCAGCAGCTCGGGGGGCTATCCTCTCGAGCAGTACTTC
j_call: TRBJ2-5; clone_size: many; v_call: TRBV29-1; d_call: NA; cdr3_aa: CSVDRVGEETQYF; cdr3_nt: TGCAGCGTTGATCGGGTAGGGGAAGAGACCCAGTACTTC
j_call: TRBJ2-3; clone_size: NA; v_call: TRBV20-1; d_call: TRBD1; cdr3_aa: CSARDLTTGGPDTQYF; cdr3_nt: TGCAGTGCTAGAGACTTAACGACAGGGGGCCCAGATACGCAGTATTTT
j_call: TRBJ2-1; clone_size: many; v_call: TRBV28; d_call: TRBD1; cdr3_aa: CASSFTGQGASEQFF; cdr3_nt: TGTGCCAGCAGTTTCACCGGACAGGGGGCTAGTGAGCAGTTCTTC
j_call: TRBJ2-5; clone_size: many; v_call: TRBV12-3/TRBV12-4; d_call: NA; cdr3_aa: CASSLRQGLQETQYF; cdr3_nt: TGTGCCAGCAGTTTACGCCAGGGTCTCCAAGAGACCCAGTACTTC
j_call: TRBJ2-1; clone_size: many; v_call: TRBV2; d_call: NA; cdr3_aa: CAITDYLSYNEQFF; cdr3_nt: TGTGCAATCACAGATTACTTATCCTACAATGAGCAGTTCTTC
j_call: TRBJ1-2; clone_size: few; v_call: TRBV29-1; d_call: NA; cdr3_aa: CSVEESPYGYTF; cdr3_nt: TGCAGCGTTGAAGAGTCTCCTTATGGCTACACCTTC
j_call: TRBJ2-1; clone_size: NA; v_call: TRBV7-8; d_call: NA; cdr3_aa: CARSSGQYNEQFF; cdr3_nt: TGTGCCCGCAGCTCAGGACAGTACAATGAGCAGTTCTTC
j_call: TRBJ2-2; clone_size: many; v_call: TRBV7-3; d_call: TRBD1; cdr3_aa: CASSFGTGGSGELFF; cdr3_nt: TGTGCCAGCAGCTTTGGGACAGGGGGCTCCGGGGAGCTGTTTTTT
j_call: TRBJ2-7; clone_size: NA; v_call: TRBV29-1; d_call: TRBD1; cdr3_aa: CSVRGQGVVYEQYF; cdr3_nt: TGCAGCGTCCGCGGACAGGGGGTTGTATACGAGCAGTACTTC
j_call: TRBJ1-5; clone_size: few; v_call: TRBV20-1; d_call: NA; cdr3_aa: CSASARGAGNQPQHF; cdr3_nt: TGCAGTGCTAGCGCGCGGGGTGCGGGCAATCAGCCCCAGCATTTT
j_call: TRBJ2-1; clone_size: few; v_call: TRBV10-3; d_call: TRBD2; cdr3_aa: CAIRPGTSGLLSSEQFF; cdr3_nt: TGTGCCATCAGACCCGGGACTAGCGGGCTTCTTTCCAGTGAGCAGTTCTTC
j_call: TRBJ2-5; clone_size: many; v_call: TRBV11-2; d_call: NA; cdr3_aa: CASSPGGAGPLAGTQYF; cdr3_nt: TGTGCCAGCAGCCCAGGGGGGGCGGGACCTCTAGCAGGGACCCAGTACTTC
j_call: TRBJ1-4; clone_size: NA; v_call: TRBV6-1; d_call: NA; cdr3_aa: CASTLGGKLFF; cdr3_nt: TGTGCCAGCACATTGGGGGGAAAACTGTTTTTT
j_call: TRBJ2-1; clone_size: NA; v_call: TRBV10-3; d_call: TRBD1; cdr3_aa: CAISRWDSDSLSYNEQFF; cdr3_nt: TGTGCCATCAGCCGTTGGGACAGCGATTCCCTTTCCTACAATGAGCAGTTCTTC
j_call: TRBJ2-7; clone_size: many; v_call: TRBV7-9; d_call: TRBD1; cdr3_aa: CASRANRGMDDEQYF; cdr3_nt: TGTGCCAGCAGGGCCAACAGGGGAATGGACGACGAGCAGTACTTC
j_call: TRBJ2-2; clone_size: few; v_call: TRBV9; d_call: NA; cdr3_aa: CASSVDGAPNTGELFF; cdr3_nt: TGTGCCAGCAGCGTAGATGGGGCCCCGAACACCGGGGAGCTGTTTTTT
j_call: TRBJ2-7; clone_size: few; v_call: TRBV5-1; d_call: TRBD1; cdr3_aa: CASSHRDRGPDEQYF; cdr3_nt: TGCGCCAGCAGCCATAGAGACAGGGGGCCGGACGAGCAGTACTTC
j_call: TRBJ1-6; clone_size: few; v_call: TRBV11-2; d_call: TRBD1; cdr3_aa: CASSFGTGRRGPPLHF; cdr3_nt: TGTGCCAGCAGCTTTGGGACAGGGAGGAGGGGGCCACCCCTCCACTTT
j_call: TRBJ2-5; clone_size: few; v_call: TRBV6-2/TRBV6-3; d_call: NA; cdr3_aa: CASSYRRGVRETQYF; cdr3_nt: TGTGCCAGCAGTTATCGTAGGGGGGTTCGAGAGACCCAGTACTTC
j_call: TRBJ1-2; clone_size: many; v_call: TRBV28; d_call: NA; cdr3_aa: CASSPSSRRRGYTF; cdr3_nt: TGTGCCAGCAGTCCGTCGTCCCGCAGAAGGGGCTACACCTTC
j_call: TRBJ2-7; clone_size: many; v_call: TRBV28; d_call: TRBD2; cdr3_aa: CASSAPAGGLYEQYF; cdr3_nt: TGTGCCAGCAGTGCACCAGCGGGAGGTCTGTACGAGCAGTACTTC
j_call: TRBJ1-5; clone_size: many; v_call: TRBV5-8; d_call: NA; cdr3_aa: CASSLRAPPQHF; cdr3_nt: TGTGCCAGCAGCTTGCGTGCTCCGCCCCAGCATTTT
j_call: TRBJ1-1; clone_size: NA; v_call: TRBV7-8; d_call: NA; cdr3_aa: CASSWGVTTEAFF; cdr3_nt: TGTGCCAGCAGCTGGGGGGTTACCACTGAAGCTTTCTTT
j_call: TRBJ1-3; clone_size: few; v_call: TRBV15; d_call: NA; cdr3_aa: CATSRGPGISGNTIYF; cdr3_nt: TGTGCCACCAGCAGGGGACCAGGGATCTCTGGAAACACCATATATTTT
j_call: TRBJ2-7; clone_size: many; v_call: TRBV20-1; d_call: NA; cdr3_aa: CSAVPTASLYEQYF; cdr3_nt: TGCAGCGCCGTCCCAACCGCTTCCCTATACGAGCAGTACTTC
j_call: TRBJ2-1; clone_size: NA; v_call: TRBV5-6; d_call: NA; cdr3_aa: CASSLVTGILNNEQFF; cdr3_nt: TGTGCCAGCAGCTTGGTTACCGGAATACTAAACAATGAGCAGTTCTTC
j_call: TRBJ1-1; clone_size: many; v_call: TRBV4-1; d_call: NA; cdr3_aa: CASSQVNFVGPPNTEAFF; cdr3_nt: TGCGCCAGCAGCCAAGTAAATTTCGTAGGGCCGCCGAACACTGAAGCTTTCTTT
j_call: TRBJ1-3; clone_size: few; v_call: TRBV6-2/TRBV6-3; d_call: TRBD1; cdr3_aa: CASSPRTGLMNTIYF; cdr3_nt: TGTGCCAGCAGTCCCCGGACAGGGTTGATGAACACCATATATTTT
j_call: TRBJ2-3; clone_size: many; v_call: TRBV5-1; d_call: TRBD2; cdr3_aa: CASSLGLAGDTQYF; cdr3_nt: TGTGCCAGCAGCTTAGGGCTAGCGGGAGATACGCAGTATTTT
j_call: TRBJ1-5; clone_size: NA; v_call: TRBV28; d_call: NA; cdr3_aa: CASSSFVWPQHF; cdr3_nt: TGTGCCAGCAGCTCTTTTGTGTGGCCCCAGCATTTT
j_call: TRBJ2-7; clone_size: NA; v_call: TRBV4-1; d_call: TRBD2; cdr3_aa: CASSQGLAAIYEQYF; cdr3_nt: TGCGCCAGCAGCCAAGGACTAGCGGCAATCTACGAGCAGTACTTC
j_call: TRBJ2-7; clone_size: many; v_call: TRBV5-6; d_call: TRBD1; cdr3_aa: CASSLGTGSLATYEQYF; cdr3_nt: TGTGCCAGCAGCTTGGGGACAGGGAGCCTAGCTACCTACGAGCAGTACTTC
j_call: TRBJ2-3; clone_size: NA; v_call: TRBV2; d_call: NA; cdr3_aa: CASVRLGQGTDTQYF; cdr3_nt: TGTGCCAGCGTACGGTTAGGGCAGGGCACAGATACGCAGTATTTT
j_call: TRBJ2-5; clone_size: many; v_call: TRBV30; d_call: TRBD2; cdr3_aa: CAWSAETSGTQETQYF; cdr3_nt: TGTGCCTGGAGTGCCGAGACTAGCGGGACGCAGGAGACCCAGTACTTC
j_call: TRBJ2-7; clone_size: many; v_call: TRBV5-1; d_call: TRBD1; cdr3_aa: CASQTGTGGSYEQYF; cdr3_nt: TGCGCCAGCCAGACCGGGACAGGGGGCTCCTACGAGCAGTACTTC
j_call: TRBJ1-3; clone_size: few; v_call: TRBV3-1; d_call: NA; cdr3_aa: CASSQDPSGNTIYF; cdr3_nt: TGTGCCAGCAGCCAAGATCCATCGGGAAACACCATATATTTT
j_call: TRBJ1-3; clone_size: NA; v_call: TRBV5-1; d_call: TRBD1; cdr3_aa: CASSITGAGDTIYF; cdr3_nt: TGCGCCAGCAGTATCACAGGGGCCGGAGACACCATATATTTT
j_call: TRBJ2-3; clone_size: many; v_call: TRBV7-8; d_call: TRBD2; cdr3_aa: CASSPGLALSTDTQYF; cdr3_nt: TGTGCCAGCAGCCCCGGACTAGCGTTGAGCACAGATACGCAGTATTTT
j_call: TRBJ2-7; clone_size: few; v_call: TRBV3-1; d_call: NA; cdr3_aa: CASSSEGGGPSYEQYF; cdr3_nt: TGTGCCAGCAGCTCCGAGGGAGGGGGTCCCTCCTACGAGCAGTACTTC
j_call: TRBJ2-5; clone_size: NA; v_call: TRBV13; d_call: TRBD2; cdr3_aa: CASSRGGGLGWRETQYF; cdr3_nt: TGTGCCAGCAGCCGCGGCGGGGGGCTGGGATGGAGAGAGACCCAGTACTTC
j_call: TRBJ1-1; clone_size: NA; v_call: TRBV29-1; d_call: NA; cdr3_aa: CSVEKQGRTEAFF; cdr3_nt: TGCAGCGTTGAAAAACAGGGAAGGACTGAAGCTTTCTTT
j_call: TRBJ2-7; clone_size: many; v_call: TRBV5-1; d_call: NA; cdr3_aa: CASSAHRDEQYF; cdr3_nt: TGCGCCAGCAGCGCCCACAGGGACGAGCAGTACTTC
j_call: TRBJ1-4; clone_size: few; v_call: TRBV5-1; d_call: TRBD1; cdr3_aa: CASRPGTGEEKLFF; cdr3_nt: TGCGCCAGCAGACCCGGGACAGGGGAAGAAAAACTGTTTTTT
j_call: TRBJ2-2; clone_size: NA; v_call: TRBV18; d_call: NA; cdr3_aa: CASSPRLPDPRTGELFF; cdr3_nt: TGTGCCAGCTCACCAAGGCTCCCCGACCCTAGGACCGGGGAGCTGTTTTTT
j_call: TRBJ2-1; clone_size: many; v_call: TRBV5-1; d_call: TRBD2; cdr3_aa: CASSLETSGMINEQFF; cdr3_nt: TGCGCCAGCAGCTTGGAGACTAGCGGGATGATAAATGAGCAGTTCTTC
j_call: TRBJ2-7; clone_size: many; v_call: TRBV30; d_call: NA; cdr3_aa: CAWSLKRPRRGEQYF; cdr3_nt: TGTGCCTGGAGTCTGAAGCGTCCAAGACGTGGTGAGCAGTACTTC
j_call: TRBJ1-5; clone_size: many; v_call: TRBV6-1; d_call: NA; cdr3_aa: CASSDSFSGNQPQHF; cdr3_nt: TGTGCCAGCAGTGACAGCTTTAGCGGCAATCAGCCCCAGCATTTT